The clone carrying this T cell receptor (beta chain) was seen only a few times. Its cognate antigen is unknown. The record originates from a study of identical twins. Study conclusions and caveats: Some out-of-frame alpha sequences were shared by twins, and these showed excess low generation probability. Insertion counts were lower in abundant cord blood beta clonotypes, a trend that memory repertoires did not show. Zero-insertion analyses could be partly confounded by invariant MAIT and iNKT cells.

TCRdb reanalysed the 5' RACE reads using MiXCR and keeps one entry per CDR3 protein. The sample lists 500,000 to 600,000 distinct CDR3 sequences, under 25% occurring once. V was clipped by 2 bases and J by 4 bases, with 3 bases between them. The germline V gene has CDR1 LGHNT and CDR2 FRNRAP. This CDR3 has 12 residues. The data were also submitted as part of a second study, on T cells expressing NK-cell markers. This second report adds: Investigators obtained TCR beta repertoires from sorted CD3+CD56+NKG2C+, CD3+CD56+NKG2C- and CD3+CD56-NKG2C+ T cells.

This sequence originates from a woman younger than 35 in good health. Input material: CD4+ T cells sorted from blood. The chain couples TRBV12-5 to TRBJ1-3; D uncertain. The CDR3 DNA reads TGTGCTAGTGGTTTGTTCGGAAACACCATATATTTT. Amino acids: CASGLFGNTIYF.